This paragraph reports one T cell receptor (beta chain). This clonotype was counted only a few times. Its antigen is still unknown. No much larger clonotype is one base removed from it; base qualities were not supplied. Hyperthyroidism patients were newly diagnosed, with disease duration under 2 months, and aged 18 to 65 years. Exclusion was applied to patients with uncontrolled infections, other autoimmune diseases, pregnancy or lactation. Clinical symptoms, serum thyroxine and TRAb, thyroid ultrasound, and orbital computed tomography formed the basis for the diagnoses. Blood from progressor patients was drawn when they were first diagnosed with hyperthyroidism, before any ophthalmopathy symptoms appeared. PBMCs were isolated from more than 9 ml of fresh peripheral blood by Ficoll-Paque density gradient centrifugation. Progressor patients were initially diagnosed with Graves' hyperthyroidism and developed ophthalmopathy during follow-up. Trizol reagent was used to extract total RNA, and RNA quality was then checked on an Agilent 2100 Bioanalyzer.

TCR beta CDR3 regions were amplified from RNA transcripts. A first-round RT-PCR of the TCR CDR3 used the HTBI primer set with the Qiagen OneStep RT-PCR kit. A second multiplex PCR round built the libraries, followed by size selection and purification. The libraries were sequenced on an Illumina HiSeq2000 using paired-end 100 bp reads. In the source study's methods: SOAPnuke was used to process the raw data, throwing out any read that contained adapters or uncalled bases, had a mean Phred below 15, or lacked an exact constant-primer or identifier match. High-quality paired reads were merged with COPE v1.2.5, and unique nucleotide sequences were defined as clonotypes. MiTCR v1.1 was used to align clonotypes to the IMGT TRBV, TRBD and TRBJ reference segments. The analysis included only V-J combinations with a frequency above 0.0001, which together covered more than 98% of the repertoires. The TCS score was defined as F50 (clonal expansion) divided by E x V (chaos), with BLOSUM62-based TCRdist calculated between CDR3 peptides within each V-J. Welch's t-statistics and random forest reduced around 550 V-J features to roughly 13, which were used in a naive Bayes classifier (R e1071). The raw public reads went through TCRdb reprocessing: fastp at Q25, MiXCR clone calling, in-frame beta chains kept. A single entry per CDR3 protein holds the most common genes and DNA from its merged rows. TCRdb's processing, not the authors' own work, is the source of the V and J calls. The sample has around 380,000 distinct CDR3 sequences on record, around an eighth of them singletons. The ten most abundant clones make up around 21% of the sample.

CDR1 and CDR2, per the germline V gene (reference sequence), are MNHEY and SMNVEV. From the cysteine through the phenylalanine, the CDR3 covers 14 amino acids. Only CDR3 DNA is held: 42 bases, read in frame from base 1. Trimming at the junction amounts to 0 bases on V and 3 bases on J, and the germline ends lie 8 bases apart. This sample was taken from a study of T cells in Graves' hyperthyroidism and ophthalmopathy (dated by TCRdb to the late 2010s). Looking at the study overall: Peripheral blood samples were taken at initial diagnosis, before any treatment was given. For training and testing, the 100 or so patients in the discovery cohort were randomly divided in a 7:3 ratio. The study also compared thyroid tissue and blood T-cell repertoires from roughly six Graves' hyperthyroidism patients. Once sampling was done, hyperthyroidism patients were given methimazole at a starting dose of 30 mg daily, whereas ophthalmopathy patients were given high-dose intravenous methylprednisolone. A discovery cohort of roughly 100 patients, fewer than 50 with Graves' ophthalmopathy and 57 with stable Graves' hyperthyroidism, was used to find distinguishing TCR V-J signatures. According to the paper, TCR Vbeta CDR3 sequencing was carried out on 135 peripheral blood samples, which came from approximately 41 ophthalmopathy, 70 to 80 hyperthyroidism and around 17 progressor patients. Prospective prediction of ophthalmopathy was tested in an independent validation cohort consisting of roughly 19 hyperthyroidism patients and some 16 patients who later progressed to ophthalmopathy.

Study-wide conclusions, independent of this receptor: No statistical method was used to fix the sample size in advance, and group allocation was not hidden from the investigators. Blood samples also contained most of the expanded thyroid clonotypes (frequency above 0.001), which suggests that blood repertoires may reflect thyroid immune responses. In validation, progression to ophthalmopathy was predicted by the model with 70.59% sensitivity and nearly 75% specificity, a median of around 6.5 months before onset. Ophthalmopathy was separated from stable hyperthyroidism by a 13 V-J signature model, with over 85% sensitivity and around 81% specificity obtained in cross-validation and 80%/75% obtained in testing.

The source is a man younger than 40 with Graves' hyperthyroidism that later progressed to Graves' ophthalmopathy. Input material: blood. The sequence joins TRBV27 to TRBJ1-1, with no confidently assigned D gene. The DNA sequence follows: TGTGCCAGCAGTTTATCGGAATCTTACACTGAAGCTTTCTTT. It translates as CASSLSESYTEAFF.